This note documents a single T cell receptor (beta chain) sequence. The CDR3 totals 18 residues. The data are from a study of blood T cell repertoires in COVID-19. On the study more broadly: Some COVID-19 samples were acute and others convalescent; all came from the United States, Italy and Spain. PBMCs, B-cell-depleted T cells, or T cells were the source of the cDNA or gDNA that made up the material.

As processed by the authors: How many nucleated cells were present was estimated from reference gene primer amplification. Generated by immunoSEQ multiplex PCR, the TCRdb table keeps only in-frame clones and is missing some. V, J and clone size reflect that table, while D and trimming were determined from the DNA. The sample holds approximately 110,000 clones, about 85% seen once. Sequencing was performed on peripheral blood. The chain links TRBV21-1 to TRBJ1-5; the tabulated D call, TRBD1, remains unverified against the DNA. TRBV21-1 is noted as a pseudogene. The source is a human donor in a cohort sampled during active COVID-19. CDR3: CASSNDLNRDSSNQPQHF. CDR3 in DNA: TGTGCCAGCAGCAATGACCTTAACCGGGACAGCAGCAATCAGCCCCAGCATTTT.